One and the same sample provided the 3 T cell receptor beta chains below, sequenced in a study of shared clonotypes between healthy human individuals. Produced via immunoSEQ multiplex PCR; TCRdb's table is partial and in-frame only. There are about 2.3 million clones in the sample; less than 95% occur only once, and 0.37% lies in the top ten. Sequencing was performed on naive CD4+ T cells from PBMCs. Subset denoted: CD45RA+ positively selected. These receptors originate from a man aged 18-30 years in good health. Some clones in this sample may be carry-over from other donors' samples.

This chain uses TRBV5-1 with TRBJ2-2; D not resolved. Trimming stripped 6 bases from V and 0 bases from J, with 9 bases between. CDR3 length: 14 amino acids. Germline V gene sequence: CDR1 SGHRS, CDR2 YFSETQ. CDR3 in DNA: TGCGCCAGCAAATTGGAAACGAACACCGGGGAGCTGTTTTTT. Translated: CASKLETNTGELFF.

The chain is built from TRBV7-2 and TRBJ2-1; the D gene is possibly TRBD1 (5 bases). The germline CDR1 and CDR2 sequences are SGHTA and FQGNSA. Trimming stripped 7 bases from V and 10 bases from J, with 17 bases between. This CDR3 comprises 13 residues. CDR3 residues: CASNPANRQEQFF. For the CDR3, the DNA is TGTGCCAGCAACCCTGCAAACCGACAGGAGCAGTTCTTC.

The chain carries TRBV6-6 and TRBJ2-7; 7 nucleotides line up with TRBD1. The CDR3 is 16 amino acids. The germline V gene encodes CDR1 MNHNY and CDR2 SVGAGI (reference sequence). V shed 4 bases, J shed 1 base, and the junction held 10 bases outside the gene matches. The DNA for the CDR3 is TGTGCCAGCAGTTCGACGGGCCGGGACAGATCCTACGAGCAGTACTTC. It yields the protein CASSSTGRDRSYEQYF.